This TCR beta chain was sequenced for a study of cytomegalovirus exposure and HLA in healthy donors (dated by TCRdb to between 2016 and 2019). Notes on the research overall: An earlier analysis of approximately 550 of the donors reported about 250 Gb of sequence data and 120 million or so unique TCR beta sequences from some 180 million T cells. An early release covering roughly 640 HLA-typed donors comprised roughly 300 gigabases of sequencing data and 85 million or so unique TCR sequences. The genetic ancestry cluster associated with self-reported Caucasian donors included over 80% of the roughly 400 genotyped donors. The study aimed to test whether cataloging public T cell receptors could reveal signatures of past pathogen exposure. The T cell repertoires of around 670 subjects were profiled by immunosequencing and related to cytomegalovirus serostatus. Besides the first cohort of 550 to 750 subjects, a separate validation cohort made up of over 100 different subjects was used. To predict cytomegalovirus infection status, the study brought together high-throughput TCR immunosequencing, statistical association of individual TCRs with disease status, and machine learning. In a later analysis, previously published TCR beta repertoires from 550 to 750 donors were re-analyzed and high-resolution HLA genotyping was added so that TCR occurrence patterns could be studied. Rather than drawing on any new phenotypic data, the later analysis identified candidate immune exposures from TCR beta sequences and the way those sequences occurred across donors. To decide whether each TCR beta V gene segment behaved as functional or pseudogenic, an earlier analysis of several hundred of the donors relied on high-throughput TCR beta sequencing. Donor age, sex, ethnicity and CMV serostatus were compiled together with the repertoire data. Genome-wide SNP genotypes for about 65% of the roughly 670 donors were used in a later genetic analysis, which treated that subset as a discovery cohort. All discovery cohort repertoires had been generated using a single sequencing platform. HLA typing included class I and class II loci at four-digit resolution. The number of donors typed differed by locus, with roughly 620-630 for A, B, C, DRB1 and DQB1, roughly 520 for DQA1, 600 to 610 for DPA1, and some 470 for DPB1. Roughly 5 DR-DQ haplotypes were handled as single units for association and clustering because linkage in the cohort was strong. On average, roughly 250,000 unique TCR beta nucleotide sequences were sequenced per donor among 350 to 400 genotyped donors of the cohort, with 15% to 20% of those sequences being non-productive. Points the paper makes about the study in general: According to a later analysis, parvovirus B19, influenza, CMV and Epstein-Barr virus appeared linked to several top co-occurrence clusters. An association between a missense DCLRE1C variant and V-gene and J-gene trimming of TCR beta chains was found in a later genetic analysis and replicated in an independent cohort. A cluster of highly shared sequence variants was judged likely to be a technical artifact of the sequencing pipeline. A later analysis found that TCR association rates varied across HLA loci, with DRB1 alleles showing the most associated TCRs and HLA-C alleles the fewest. Correlated functional status among segregating V segments might be attributable to linkage disequilibrium, but an unknown experimental factor could not be ruled out. Cytomegalovirus status was reported to be diagnosed by the classifier with high specificity and sensitivity in both the original and validation cohorts. The only immune exposure information available for the cohort was CMV serostatus. Because counts were too low, roughly 16 rarely observed V segments, including chromosome 9 orphons, were excluded from the earlier analysis of a few hundred of the donors. It was suggested by the authors that the approach could potentially be generalized to other disease states and immunological phenotypes. This cohort had only TCR beta chains sequenced, and the lack of alpha or paired-chain data limited which features could be detected. A total of 150 to 200 TCR beta chains were listed by the study as associated with cytomegalovirus. Compared with the approximately 700-donor mean, donors in an Asian-associated ancestry cluster had fewer N-insertions in productive TCRs, according to a later genetic analysis. A later analysis found that most CMV-associated TCR beta chains appeared HLA-restricted, with HLA associations seemingly driven largely by CMV exposure. When HLA alleles, especially DR and DQ, strongly co-occurred, attributing TCR associations to individual alleles was difficult. A further reported finding was that TCR beta sequences accurately predicted the HLA-A and HLA-B alleles for most subjects in the first cohort. In vitro tests confirmed that a few of the cytomegalovirus-associated TCR beta chains recognize cytomegalovirus antigens. The presence/absence analyses assumed that sequencing depth was roughly uniform across donors, and that assumption may not be true. In a later analysis, HLA-associated TCR beta chains showed more clonal expansion and lower generation probabilities than non-associated chains that were equally common. Specific HLA alleles were associated with some 15,000 TCR beta sequences at a false discovery rate of 0.05 in a later analysis. While some public TCRs were present in many individuals, most TCR sequences turned up only very rarely across donors. Because HLA typing was unavailable for some donors at each locus, only the typed subset was used in association tests. The 87-base-pair reads could not distinguish some IMGT-functional V segments, including TRBV6-2 and TRBV6-3, so those segments were excluded. In an earlier analysis of 587 of the donors, most TCR beta V segments appeared in productive rearrangements about 87% or about 30% of the time, broadly matching IMGT annotations.

In total, roughly 670 healthy bone marrow donors made up the cohort. All cohort members were sampled while nominally healthy, although unrecorded immune exposures were likely present. The donor was CMV seropositive and belonged to the group of around 300 seropositive cohort members. Every donor gave a peripheral blood sample, and the peripheral blood mononuclear cells from that sample were used for TCR beta sequencing. Genomic DNA was extracted from the blood cell samples with the Qiagen DNeasy Blood Extraction Kit. Worth noting for this clone: Its binding antigen is unknown. The sample holds no much larger clone one base away, and base qualities are not on file.

Including the terminal cysteine and phenylalanine, the CDR3 comprises 14 residues. Kept here is only the CDR3 DNA, which spans 42 bases and is read in frame from base 1. CDR1 and CDR2 are read off the germline V gene (reference sequence) as WNHNN and SYGVQD. At the junction V is shortened by 0 bases and J by 7 bases; bases outside the gene matches: 5. The library came from the immunoSEQ multiplex PCR assay. For the multiplex PCR, a mixture combining 60 forward primers for TCR Vbeta segments and 13 reverse primers for TCR Jbeta segments was used. The CDR3 region of rearranged TCR beta genes was amplified from genomic DNA with a multiplex PCR assay. Amplified TCR beta libraries were sequenced as 87-base-pair reads on the Illumina HiSeq System. Per the authors' processing: In a later analysis, about 80 million unique TCR beta chains were counted across the roughly 700 repertoires, and around 11 million of these chains were shared by at least two donors. Raw reads were error-corrected and collapsed into unique sequences with a nearest-neighbor algorithm that merged closely related sequences to remove PCR and sequencing errors. To assign V, D and J gene segments, CDR3 sequences were aligned to IMGT reference sequences. For a sequence to be retained, a match of at least six nucleotides to both a V gene segment and a J gene segment was required. A rearrangement was called productive if the CDR3 had no stop codons and remained in frame with V and J, and every other rearrangement was called non-productive. CDR3 was defined according to IMGT convention as the region running from the second conserved V-encoded cysteine to the conserved J-encoded phenylalanine. Sequences without an unambiguous match to a single V gene segment were excluded from the earlier analysis of about 630 of the donors. An earlier analysis of approximately 590 of the donors classified V segments as functional when productive rearrangements were above 56.7% and as segregating when the standard deviation between donors was above 5%. A statistical classification framework was developed to diagnose cytomegalovirus status using the catalog of TCR beta chain sequences. A later analysis assigned V and J genes by comparing TCR nucleotide sequences with IMGT/GENE-DB human TR gene sequences. A later analysis assigned CDR3 sequences and most-parsimonious VDJ recombination scenarios with the TCRdist pipeline. In a later analysis, each TCR beta chain was defined by its CDR3 amino acid sequence together with its V-gene family, and reads without a unique V-gene family were excluded. A later analysis removed several hundred highly shared, low-generation-probability nucleotide sequences to deal with suspected cross-contamination and a sequencing artifact. For each public chain, a later analysis derived a clonal expansion index from normalized ranks of inferred template counts within each repertoire. In a later analysis, generation probabilities were computed with a VDJ recombination model fitted to out-of-frame rearrangements, and the resulting probabilities were checked against IGoR. In a later analysis, TCR-TCR, TCR-HLA and TCR-CMV co-occurrence was scored with hypergeometric tests, and a repertoire-size bias correction was applied to TCR pairs. False discovery rates were estimated in a later analysis by permuting HLA or CMV assignments 20 times. In a later analysis, co-occurring TCRs were grouped using DBSCAN, with TCRdist sequence similarity added in when clustering inside HLA-allele-positive subsets. For co-occurrence clustering, repertoires with fewer than 30,000 or more than 120,000 public chains were excluded, along with roughly 5 repertoires with anomalous nucleotide sharing. As stored in TCRdb, this immuneACCESS dataset retains in-frame rearrangements with V and J assigned. A fraction of the clones does not appear; measured against another copy, unresolved V genes explain less than half of the discrepancy, and the remainder lacks a known reason. V and J calls and clone size are those listed in that table; D and trimming were worked out from the DNA. This sample holds 150,000 to 200,000 clones; about four fifths were observed only once. The ten largest clones represent 6% of the sample.

The chain couples TRBV10-1 to TRBJ2-7, and TRBD1 matches 8 of the central bases. This TCR was sampled from a woman aged 30 to 39 in good health and CMV-seropositive. Input material: PBMCs. The nucleotide sequence reads as follows: TGCGCCAGCAGTGAGTCTGGACAGGGAGGAGAGCAGTACTTC. Translated, this gives CASSESGQGGEQYF.